This entry features one TCR beta chain sequence. The sample belongs to a study of blood T cell repertoires in COVID-19. Study at large: Samples of COVID-19 (acute and convalescent) were obtained from the United States, Italy and Spain. Sources were T cells, B-cell-depleted T cells, or PBMCs; the material itself was cDNA or gDNA.

In the authors' methods: Reference gene primer amplification gave nucleated cell count estimates. TCRdb's copy holds only in-frame clones and misses some; the assay was immunoSEQ multiplex PCR. From that table come the V and J calls and clone size; the DNA was used to work out D and trimming. Altogether more than 45,000 clones are present, 87% being singletons, with the ten largest covering 22%. The TCR comes from a woman older than 75 with COVID-19, enrolled during active disease. Material for sequencing was peripheral blood.

CDR3 sequence: CASSAQINYGYTF. CDR3 bases: TGTGCCAGCAGCGCACAGATTAACTATGGCTACACCTTC. The chain couples TRBV2 to TRBJ1-2; no firm D call. The germline gives CDR1 SNHLY, CDR2 FYNNEI. V was trimmed by 6 bases and J by 1 base, leaving 9 bases between them. The CDR3 extends over 13 amino acids.